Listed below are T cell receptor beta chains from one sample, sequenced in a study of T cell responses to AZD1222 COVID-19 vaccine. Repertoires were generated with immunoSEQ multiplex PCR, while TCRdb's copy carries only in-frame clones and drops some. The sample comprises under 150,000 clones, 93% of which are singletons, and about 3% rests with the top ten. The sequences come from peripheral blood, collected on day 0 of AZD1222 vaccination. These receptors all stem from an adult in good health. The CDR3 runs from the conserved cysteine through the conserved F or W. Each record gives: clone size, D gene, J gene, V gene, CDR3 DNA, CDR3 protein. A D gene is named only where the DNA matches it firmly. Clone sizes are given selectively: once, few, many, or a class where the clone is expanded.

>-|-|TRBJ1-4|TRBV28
TGTGCCAGCACTCAGGGACATGAAAAACTGTTTTTT
CASTQGHEKLFF
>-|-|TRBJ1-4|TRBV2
TGTGCCAGCAGTGAAGGACCCTACGGTAAACTGTTTTTT
CASSEGPYGKLFF
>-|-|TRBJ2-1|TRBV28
TGTGCCAGCAGCCCCCTCTTGAATGAGCAGTTCTTC
CASSPLLNEQFF
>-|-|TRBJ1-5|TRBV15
TGTGCCACCAGCAGAGGGTATGGGGTTGGGCATCAGCCCCAGCATTTT
CATSRGYGVGHQPQHF
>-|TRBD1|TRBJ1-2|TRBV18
TGTGCCAGCTCACCGGGACAGGACTATGGCTACACCTTC
CASSPGQDYGYTF
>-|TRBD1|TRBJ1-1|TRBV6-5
TGTGCCAGCAGACGAGACAGGGTCTCATTAACTGAAGCTTTCTTT
CASRRDRVSLTEAFF
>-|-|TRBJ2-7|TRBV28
TGTGCCAGCATTGCGTGGAATGGGTACGAGCAGTACTTC
CASIAWNGYEQYF
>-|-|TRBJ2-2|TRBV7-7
TGTGCTAGCAGCTTAGGCGTCCCCACCGGGGAGCTGTTTTTT
CASSLGVPTGELFF
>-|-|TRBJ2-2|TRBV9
TGTGCCAGCAGCGAGGAGTTTGCGAACACCGGGGAGCTGTTTTTT
CASSEEFANTGELFF
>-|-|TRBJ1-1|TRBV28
TGTGCCAGCCTACTCAGGGGCAGTGAAGCTTTCTTT
CASLLRGSEAFF
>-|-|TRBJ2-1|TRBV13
TGTGCCAGCAGCTTAGAAGCGGTAAATGAGCAGTTCTTC
CASSLEAVNEQFF
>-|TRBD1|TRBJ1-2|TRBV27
TGTGCCAGCAGACGCGACAGGGTTGGGGATGGCTACACCTTC
CASRRDRVGDGYTF
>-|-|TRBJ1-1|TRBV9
TGTGCCAGCAGCGCCACCGGGGAGGCTGAAGCTTTCTTT
CASSATGEAEAFF
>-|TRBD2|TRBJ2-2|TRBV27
TGTGCCAGCAGTCCTCGACTAGCGGGAGGTTGGCTGTTTTTT
CASSPRLAGGWLFF
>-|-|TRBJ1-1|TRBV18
TGTGCCAGCTCACCACCGGGCTCTATACTTGAAGCTTTCTTT
CASSPPGSILEAFF
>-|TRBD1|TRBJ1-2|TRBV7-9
TGTGCCAGCAGCTACGGGACAGGCTATGGCTACACCTTC
CASSYGTGYGYTF
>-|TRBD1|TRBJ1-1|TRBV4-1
TGCGCCAGCAGCCAAGAATCAGGGACAGGGGGCGTCAATAGGAACACTGAAGCTTTCTTT
CASSQESGTGGVNRNTEAFF
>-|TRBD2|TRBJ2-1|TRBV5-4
TGTGCCAGCAACACTAACCGGGGGGGAAGCTCCTACAATGAGCAGTTCTTC
CASNTNRGGSSYNEQFF
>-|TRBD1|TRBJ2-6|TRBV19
TGTGCTAGTAGCCGGGACAGGGGACACTCTGGGGCCAACGTCCTGACTTTC
CASSRDRGHSGANVLTF
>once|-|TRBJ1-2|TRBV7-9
TGTGCCAGCAGCTTAGTAGACATGTTCTATGGCTACACCTTC
CASSLVDMFYGYTF
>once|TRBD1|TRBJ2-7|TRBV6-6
TGTGCCAGCAGTTACTCTAGGGCAGGGGGCTACGAGCAGTACTTC
CASSYSRAGGYEQYF
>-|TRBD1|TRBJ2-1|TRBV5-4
TGTGCCGGACACACAGGGGGAGGGCAGTTCTTC
CAGHTGGGQFF
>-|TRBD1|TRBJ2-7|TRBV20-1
TGCAGTGCTAGTGGGACAGTATTCTCCTACGAGCAGTACTTC
CSASGTVFSYEQYF
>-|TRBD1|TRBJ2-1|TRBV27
TGTGCCACCGAACCACGGACAGGGAGTGAGCAGTTCTTC
CATEPRTGSEQFF
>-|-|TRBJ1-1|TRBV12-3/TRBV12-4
TGTGCCAGCAGTTTATTCGGGGACACTGAAGCTTTCTTT
CASSLFGDTEAFF